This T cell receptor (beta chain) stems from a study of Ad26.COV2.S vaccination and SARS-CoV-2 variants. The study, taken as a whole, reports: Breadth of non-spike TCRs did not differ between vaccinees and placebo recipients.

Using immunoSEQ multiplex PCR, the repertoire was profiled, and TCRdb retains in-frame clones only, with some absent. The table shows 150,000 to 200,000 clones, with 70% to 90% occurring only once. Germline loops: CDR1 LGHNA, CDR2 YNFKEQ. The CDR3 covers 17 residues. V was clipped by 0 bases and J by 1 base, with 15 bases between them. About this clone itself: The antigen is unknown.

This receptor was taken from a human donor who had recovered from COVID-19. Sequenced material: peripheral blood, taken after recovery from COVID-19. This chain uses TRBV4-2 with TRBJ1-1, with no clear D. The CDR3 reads CASSQDSTGSSNTEAFF. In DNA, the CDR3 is TGTGCCAGCAGCCAAGATTCGACCGGGTCGTCGAACACTGAAGCTTTCTTT.